This TCR beta chain was found in a study of cytomegalovirus exposure and HLA in healthy donors. About this clone: What it binds is not known.

General observations from the study: Despite most TCR sequences being rare, some public TCRs occurred in many donors.

The PCR contained 60 Vbeta and 13 Jbeta primers. Produced via immunoSEQ multiplex PCR; TCRdb's table is partial and in-frame only. The sample consists of about 140,000 clones, roughly three quarters of them appearing once. V lost 0 bases, J lost 2 bases, and 11 bases lay in between. This CDR3 has 16 residues. Germline assignment: CDR1 LGHNT and CDR2 FRNRAP. V and J are TRBV12-5 and TRBJ1-3, with D maybe TRBD1 (5 bases). The specimen sequenced was PBMCs. The source is a woman aged 45-65 years in good health and CMV-seronegative. In DNA, the CDR3 is TGTGCTAGTGGTTTGGTACAGGTTATCCCTGGAAACACCATATATTTT. It is translated as CASGLVQVIPGNTIYF.